The 30 T cell receptor beta chains below were found in one sample sequenced in a study of OX40 agonist ivuxolimab in advanced cancers. Assay used: immunoSEQ multiplex PCR; TCRdb lists only in-frame clones, some missing. This table holds approximately 41,000 clones, around nine tenths found once. This material consisted of CD4+ or CD8+ T cells sorted from blood, taken in a trial of the OX40 agonist ivuxolimab. The origin of the receptors is an adult with an advanced solid tumor such as melanoma, head and neck, liver or kidney cancer.

J is TRBJ2-5 and V is TRBV7-9; no definite D call. Germline-derived CDR1 and CDR2 are SEHNR and FQNEAQ (reference sequence). CDR3 length: 14 amino acids. Trimming took 5 bases from V and 3 from J, leaving 13 bases between them. The CDR3 protein is CASSAYNVKETQYF. In DNA form, the CDR3 reads TGTGCCAGCAGCGCCTACAATGTTAAAGAGACCCAGTACTTC.

The chain combines TRBV7-9 with TRBJ1-2, with 8 bases that match TRBD1. CDR1 SEHNR and CDR2 FQNEAQ come from the germline V gene (reference sequence). V shed 6 bases, J shed 4 bases, and the junction held 10 bases outside the gene matches. The CDR3 has 15 amino acids. The CDR3 DNA follows: TGTGCCAGCAGTCCCCCGGACAGGGTCGGCTATGGCTACACCTTC. Translating it yields CASSPPDRVGYGYTF.

This rearrangement joins TRBV7-3 to TRBJ2-2; 7 bases agree with TRBD2. This CDR3 spans 16 amino acids. Germline V gives CDR1 SGHTA, CDR2 FQGTGA. The V and J ends lost 5 bases and 0 bases, in that order; junction bases with no gene match: 6. The CDR3 here is CASSPGGGPNTGELFF. The CDR3 DNA is TGTGCCAGCAGCCCCGGCGGGGGACCGAACACCGGGGAGCTGTTTTTT.

This clone was observed once. The chain has TRBV4-1 and TRBJ2-3; D is perhaps TRBD1 or TRBD2 (5 bases each). From germline, CDR1 is MGHRA and CDR2 YSYEKL. The CDR3 is 16 amino acids. The V and J ends lost 1 base and 2 bases respectively, with 13 bases between them. CDR3 residues: CASSQGRGMATDTQYF. DNA of the CDR3: TGCGCCAGCAGCCAAGGCCGGGGCATGGCCACAGATACGCAGTATTTT.

The V call is TRBV15, the J call TRBJ2-3; 7 nucleotides line up with TRBD1. Germline CDR1 and CDR2: LNHNV and YYDKDF (reference sequence). The CDR3 is made up of 16 amino acids. Unmatched junction bases numbered 10, after V lost 3 bases and J lost 4 bases. DNA of the CDR3: TGTGCCACCAGCAGGAAGTGGGCAGGGGGTTCAGATACGCAGTATTTT. It yields the protein CATSRKWAGGSDTQYF.

J is TRBJ1-4 and V is TRBV28; 7 bases fit TRBD1. V gave up 10 bases and J gave up 5 bases; unmatched junction bases: 10. The germline V gene encodes CDR1 MDHEN and CDR2 SYDVKM. There are 14 residues in the CDR3. The CDR3 reads CATRPGQSNEKLFF. The CDR3 coding sequence is TGTGCCACCAGACCGGGACAGTCAAATGAAAAACTGTTTTTT.

The rearrangement joins TRBV5-1 to TRBJ2-3; D is uncertain. The germline gives CDR1 SGHRS, CDR2 YFSETQ. CDR3 size: 16 residues. The V end was cut by 0 bases, the J end by 2 bases, with 13 bases between. In nucleotides, the CDR3 is TGCGCCAGCAGCTTGGCGGGCAGGAAAAACACAGATACGCAGTATTTT. As protein: CASSLAGRKNTDTQYF.

V is TRBV14 and J is TRBJ2-3; D is perhaps TRBD1 (6 bases). The V end lost 5 bases, the J end lost 3 bases, and 15 bases lay between the germline ends. Germline CDR1 SGHDN, CDR2 FVKESK. The CDR3 is 15 amino acids. CDR3 nucleotide sequence: TGTGCCAGCAGCACACTGGGGGCCCCTACAGATACGCAGTATTTT. This gives the protein CASSTLGAPTDTQYF.

The V call is TRBV15, the J call TRBJ1-6; TRBD1 is a possible D gene (6 bases). Germline-derived CDR1 and CDR2 are LNHNV and YYDKDF (reference sequence). CDR3 size: 16 residues. The V end was cut by 0 bases, the J end by 11 bases, with 17 bases between. The CDR3 DNA follows: TGTGCCACCAGCAGAGACCTTGGACAGCCCGTAACACCCCTCCACTTT. Its translation is CATSRDLGQPVTPLHF.

This clone was counted only a few times. The chain uses TRBV5-5 and TRBJ1-4; TRBD1 is a possible D gene (5 bases). Germline CDR1 is SGHKS and CDR2 is YYEKEE (reference sequence). The CDR3 loop spans 14 amino acids. Trimming took 3 bases from V and 5 from J, leaving 11 bases between them. The chain's CDR3 is CASSSDSRNEKLFF. The DNA for the CDR3 is TGTGCCAGCAGCTCAGACAGTCGGAATGAAAAACTGTTTTTT.

The chain carries TRBV7-9 and TRBJ2-3; D call uncertain. CDR1 and CDR2 from the germline V gene are SEHNR and FQNEAQ (reference sequence). The CDR3 is made up of 13 amino acids. The V end was cut by 2 bases, the J end by 4 bases, with 7 bases between. In DNA, the CDR3 is TGTGCCAGCAGCTTATTGGGTGCAGATACGCAGTATTTT. It codes for CASSLLGADTQYF. The full variable domain, with the rest looked up from reference TRBV7-9 and TRBJ2-3, is DTGVSQNPRHKITKRGQNVTFRCDPISEHNRLYWYRQTLGQGPEFLTYFQNEAQLEKSRLLSDRFSAERPKGSFSTLEIQRTEQGDSAMYLCASSLLGADTQYFGPGTRLTVL.

The rearrangement links TRBV9 to TRBJ2-5, with D hard to call. CDR3 length: 11 amino acids. Germline values: CDR1 SGDLS, CDR2 YYNGEE. V was cut by 1 base and J by 6 bases, with 4 bases left in between. The chain's CDR3 is CASSVRKTQYF. CDR3 DNA: TGTGCCAGCAGCGTACGGAAGACCCAGTACTTC.

The gene calls are TRBV21-1 and TRBJ2-7; whether TRBD2, the table's D call, matches the DNA was not checked. TRBV21-1 is described as a pseudogene. This CDR3 has 17 amino acids. CDR3: CASSIFSGGTESYEQYF. CDR3 bases: TGTGCCAGCAGCATATTTTCGGGGGGGACGGAGTCCTACGAGCAGTACTTC.

The chain employs TRBV10-3 and TRBJ2-1, with 8 bases lining up with TRBD2. The germline V gene encodes CDR1 ENHRY and CDR2 SYGVKD. This CDR3 region has 16 residues. After removal of 6 bases from V and 3 bases from J, the junction contained 10 bases not matched to a gene. CDR3 loop: CAISIQPGTSYNEQFF. The CDR3 DNA reads TGTGCCATCAGCATACAACCCGGGACTAGCTACAATGAGCAGTTCTTC.

The chain links TRBV5-1 to TRBJ2-7, with 9 bases that match TRBD1. J gave up 5 bases and V 4 bases, and 10 bases lay outside the gene matches. The CDR3 consists of 15 residues. CDR1 is SGHRS and CDR2 is YFSETQ in the germline V gene. The CDR3 nucleotides are TGCGCCAGCAGCCGGACGACAGGGGGAATCGACGAGCAGTACTTC. It specifies CASSRTTGGIDEQYF.

The V and J genes are TRBV4-2 and TRBJ1-2; a possible D gene is TRBD1 (5 bases). Trimming removed 0 bases from V and 4 bases from J, with 15 bases in between. Germline CDR1 LGHNA, CDR2 YNFKEQ. The CDR3 runs to 16 residues. CDR3 protein: CASSQDLSGRLYGYTF. The CDR3 DNA sequence: TGTGCCAGCAGCCAAGATCTTTCGGGACGGCTCTATGGCTACACCTTC.

In its sample, this clone was seen once. The chain carries TRBV29-1 and TRBJ2-3; D perhaps matches TRBD2 (5 bases). This CDR3 comprises 14 residues. The V end was cut by 8 bases, the J end by 0 bases, with 15 bases between. Germline V gene lookup returns CDR1 SQVTM and CDR2 ANQGSEA. For the CDR3, the DNA is TGCAGCCCCGGTCCGGGGTCTAGCACAGATACGCAGTATTTT. This sequence encodes CSPGPGSSTDTQYF.

The V gene is TRBV5-1, the J gene TRBJ1-3, with unresolved D. The V and J ends lost 4 bases and 0 bases respectively, with 14 bases between them. Looked up from germline, CDR1 is SGHRS and CDR2 is YFSETQ. The CDR3 has 16 residues. CDR3 DNA sequence: TGCGCCAGCAGCATAAGGGAAGTGGGCTCTGGAAACACCATATATTTT. This gives the protein CASSIREVGSGNTIYF.

The chain carries TRBV5-1 and TRBJ2-1, with 13 positions matching TRBD2. This CDR3 spans 15 amino acids. The junction had 7 bases not matched to a gene; V was cut back by 3 bases and J by 10 bases. Germline CDR1 and CDR2: SGHRS and YFSETQ. The CDR3 DNA follows: TGCGCCAGCAGCTCCGGGACTAGCGGGAAATACGAGCAGTTCTTC. Its protein product is CASSSGTSGKYEQFF. Complete variable domain (other parts from reference TRBV5-1 and TRBJ2-1): KAGVTQTPRYLIKTRGQQVTLSCSPISGHRSVSWYQQTPGQGLQFLFEYFSETQRNKGNFPGRFSGRQFSNSRSEMNVSTLELGDSALYLCASSSGTSGKYEQFFGPGTRLTVL.

The sample holds one count of this clone. The junction departs from germline at one end; a sequencing error may be responsible. The V call is TRBV6-1, the J call TRBJ1-4; D is undetermined. This CDR3 has 14 amino acids. In germline, CDR1 is MNHNS, CDR2 SASEGT. The CDR3 nucleotides read TGTGCCAGCAGGGAAGACACGGCTAATGAAAAACTGTTTTTT. Translation gives CASREDTANEKLFF.

The chain uses TRBV28 and TRBJ1-4; no clear D. Germline CDR1 reads MDHEN; CDR2 reads SYDVKM. V was pared by 6 bases and J by 6 bases, with 5 bases between. The CDR3 extends over 11 amino acids. CDR3 bases: TGTGCCAGCAGCCGCTATGAAAAACTGTTTTTT. It is translated as CASSRYEKLFF.

V is TRBV10-3 and J is TRBJ2-3; D call uncertain. Trimming removed 6 bases at V and 2 bases at J, with 9 bases between. The CDR3 sequence is 13 residues long. Germline V CDR1 and CDR2: ENHRY, SYGVKD. The CDR3 sequence: CAISATDTDTQYF. CDR3 in DNA: TGTGCCATCAGCGCCACGGACACAGATACGCAGTATTTT.

This clone turned up a few times. The J gene is TRBJ2-2, the V gene TRBV19; D is unresolved. This CDR3 contains 14 residues. Trimming took 3 bases from V and 0 from J, leaving 5 bases between them. In germline, CDR1 is LNHDA, CDR2 SQIVND (reference sequence). CDR3 nucleotides: TGTGCCAGTAGTATTCGCACGAACACCGGGGAGCTGTTTTTT. This gives the protein CASSIRTNTGELFF. Using reference TRBV19 and TRBJ2-2 for the parts outside the CDR3, the full variable domain is DGGITQSPKYLFRKEGQNVTLSCEQNLNHDAMYWYRQDPGQGLRLIYYSQIVNDFQKGDIAEGYSVSREKKESFPLTVTSAQKNPTAFYLCASSIRTNTGELFFGEGSRLTVL.

The V call is TRBV7-6, the J call TRBJ1-1, with 9 bases fitting TRBD1. The germline V gene encodes CDR1 SGHVS and CDR2 FNYEAQ. Germline trimming cut 1 base from V and 6 bases from J; bases unmatched to any gene: 3. The CDR3 sequence is 14 residues long. This CDR3 is CASSLETGGPEAFF. DNA for the CDR3: TGTGCCAGCAGCTTAGAGACAGGGGGACCTGAAGCTTTCTTT.

The chain has TRBV7-2 and TRBJ1-3; weak D call: TRBD1 (6 bases). This CDR3 spans 14 amino acids. Trimming took 5 bases from V and 0 from J, leaving 8 bases between them. The V gene's germline CDR1 is SGHTA and CDR2 FQGNSA. The CDR3 is CASSQDSSGNTIYF. In nucleotides, the CDR3 is TGTGCCAGCAGCCAGGACAGCTCTGGAAACACCATATATTTT.

This clone occurred once. The V gene is TRBV5-1, the J gene TRBJ1-2; D gene uncertain. The germline V gene has CDR1 SGHRS and CDR2 YFSETQ. Trimming removed 4 bases from V and 7 bases from J, with 11 bases in between. CDR3 size: 12 residues. The CDR3 region has the DNA TGCGCCAGCAGCCCAAACAGTTTTGGCTACACCTTC. It specifies CASSPNSFGYTF.

The chain links TRBV11-2 to TRBJ2-7, with a tentative D call TRBD1 (6 bases). This CDR3 comprises 15 residues. V was shortened by 0 bases and J by 4 bases, with 13 bases between the two germline ends. Germline lookup yields CDR1 SGHAT and CDR2 FQNNGV. DNA of the CDR3: TGTGCCAGCAGCTTAGAGGGGGACATCGTTTACGAGCAGTACTTC. This encodes CASSLEGDIVYEQYF.

This chain uses TRBV9 with TRBJ2-3, with D perhaps matching TRBD2 (5 bases). Between the trimmed V and J ends, which lost 4 bases and 2 bases, there was a span of 11 bases. The germline CDR1 and CDR2 sequences are SGDLS and YYNGEE. The CDR3 covers 14 residues. The CDR3 DNA sequence: TGTGCCAGCAGCAGACGGACTGTCACAGATACGCAGTATTTT. Its protein product is CASSRRTVTDTQYF.

The chain couples TRBV10-3 to TRBJ1-5; TRBD1 might be the D (6 bases). The CDR3 has 17 residues. Trimming left V 0 bases short and J 1 base short, with 13 bases between. Germline V lookup: CDR1 ENHRY, CDR2 SYGVKD. DNA of the CDR3: TGTGCCATCAGTGAGTCTTTAGAGGGGGGCAGCAATCAGCCCCAGCATTTT. Its protein is CAISESLEGGSNQPQHF.

The rearrangement links TRBV28 to TRBJ2-7; 9 bases match TRBD1. The CDR3 is made up of 16 amino acids. With 5 bases clipped from V and 3 bases from J, the junction kept 11 bases outside the gene matches. The V gene's germline CDR1 is MDHEN and CDR2 SYDVKM. The CDR3 sequence is CASSPSRDRAYYEQYF. Written as DNA, the CDR3 is TGTGCCAGCAGTCCTAGCCGGGACAGGGCCTACTACGAGCAGTACTTC.